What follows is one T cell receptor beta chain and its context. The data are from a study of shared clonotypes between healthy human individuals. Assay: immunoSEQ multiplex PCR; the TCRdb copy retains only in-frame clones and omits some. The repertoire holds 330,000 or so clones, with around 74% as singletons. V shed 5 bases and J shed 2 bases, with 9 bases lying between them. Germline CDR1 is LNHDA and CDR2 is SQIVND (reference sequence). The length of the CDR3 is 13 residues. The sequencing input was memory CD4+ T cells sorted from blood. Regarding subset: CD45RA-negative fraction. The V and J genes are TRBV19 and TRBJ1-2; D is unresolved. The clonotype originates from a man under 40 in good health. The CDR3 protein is CASSQQRNYGYTF. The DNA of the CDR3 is TGTGCCAGTAGTCAACAGAGAAACTATGGCTACACCTTC.